What follows are 14 T cell receptor beta chains derived from one specimen sequenced in a study of OX40 agonist ivuxolimab in advanced cancers. Profiling relied on immunoSEQ multiplex PCR, and the TCRdb table lists in-frame clones only, not all of them. Among approximately 94,000 clones listed, around nine tenths were seen once. Sequencing used CD4+ or CD8+ T cells sorted from blood, obtained in a trial of the OX40 agonist ivuxolimab. These receptors were taken from an adult with an advanced solid tumor such as melanoma, head and neck, liver or kidney cancer.

The chain couples TRBV7-6 to TRBJ2-5; D remains unclear. CDR1 and CDR2 from the germline V gene are SGHVS and FNYEAQ. This CDR3 region has 13 residues. V shed 1 base and J shed 4 bases, with 7 bases lying between them. CDR3 sequence (DNA): TGTGCCAGCAGCTTAGTTTTAGCAGAGACCCAGTACTTC. This codes for CASSLVLAETQYF.

The chain joins TRBV5-4 to TRBJ2-7; D might be TRBD1 (6 bases). Germline-derived CDR1 and CDR2 are SGHNT and YYREEE (reference sequence). This CDR3 spans 16 amino acids. V gave up 3 bases and J gave up 4 bases, with 20 bases separating them. The CDR3 reads CASSWATGTTIYEQYF. As DNA, the CDR3 is TGTGCCAGCAGCTGGGCAACAGGGACCACAATATACGAGCAGTACTTC.

The chain has TRBV9 and TRBJ1-5; TRBD1 might be the D (6 bases). Per the germline V gene, CDR1 is SGDLS and CDR2 is YYNGEE. Trimming took 1 base from V and 4 from J, leaving 6 bases between them. The CDR3 totals 13 residues. CDR3 region: CASSVRGNQPQHF. The CDR3 DNA sequence: TGTGCCAGCAGCGTAAGGGGGAATCAGCCCCAGCATTTT.

This chain joins TRBV11-2 and TRBJ2-1, with D possibly matching TRBD1 (5 bases). This CDR3 is built from 15 residues. The V gene's germline CDR1 is SGHAT and CDR2 FQNNGV. V was clipped by 5 bases and J by 3 bases, with 14 bases between them. In DNA form, the CDR3 reads TGTGCCAGCAGCATAGTGGCAGGGTTCTACAATGAGCAGTTCTTC. It translates to CASSIVAGFYNEQFF.

This sequence joins TRBV5-4 and TRBJ1-2; possibly TRBD1 for D (5 bases). The V end was cut by 0 bases, the J end by 7 bases, with 13 bases between. The CDR3 is 14 amino acids. The germline V gene has CDR1 SGHNT and CDR2 YYREEE (reference sequence). The CDR3 loop reads CASSLAAGGGGYTF. The CDR3 DNA reads TGTGCCAGCAGCTTGGCCGCGGGGGGAGGTGGCTACACCTTC. The full variable domain, completed using reference TRBV5-4 and TRBJ1-2, is ETGVTQSPTHLIKTRGQQVTLRCSSQSGHNTVSWYQQALGQGPQFIFQYYREEENGRGNFPPRFSGLQFPNYSSELNVNALELDDSALYLCASSLAAGGGGYTFGSGTRLTVV.

This sequence joins TRBV6-1 and TRBJ1-1, with 8 bases fitting TRBD1. Germline V lookup: CDR1 MNHNS, CDR2 SASEGT. The J segment lost 5 bases and the V segment lost 6 bases, leaving 11 bases of the junction unmatched. This CDR3 is 15 amino acids long. The DNA for the CDR3 is TGTGCCAGCAGCCGACGGACAGGGAGGGTAACTGAAGCTTTCTTT. It translates to CASSRRTGRVTEAFF.

CDR3 residues: CASSQDQGSNQPQHF. For the CDR3, the DNA is TGTGCCAGCAGCCAAGATCAGGGTAGCAATCAGCCCCAGCATTTT. The rearrangement links TRBV4-2 to TRBJ1-5, with D perhaps matching TRBD1 (5 bases). V lost 0 bases to trimming and J lost 0 bases, with 6 bases between them. The CDR3 has 15 residues. The germline gives CDR1 LGHNA, CDR2 YNFKEQ.

The rearrangement links TRBV18 to TRBJ2-7; possibly TRBD2 for D (5 bases). Germline V gives CDR1 KGHSH, CDR2 LQKENI. V was shortened by 3 bases and J by 9 bases, with 12 bases between the two germline ends. CDR3 size: 12 residues. The CDR3: CASSPGEGGQYF. The CDR3 DNA sequence: TGTGCCAGCTCACCGGGAGAGGGTGGGCAGTACTTC.

The J gene is TRBJ2-7, the V gene TRBV9, with D perhaps matching TRBD1 (7 bases). The germline V gene has CDR1 SGDLS and CDR2 YYNGEE. The CDR3 loop spans 16 amino acids. Trimming pared 0 bases from V and 4 bases from J, leaving 17 bases between. CDR3 nucleotides: TGTGCCAGCAGCGTAGCGTCAGGGGGGCCGGATTACGAGCAGTACTTC. Its protein product is CASSVASGGPDYEQYF.

This rearrangement joins TRBV7-6 to TRBJ1-1; no clear D. Trimming shortened V by 6 bases and J by 2 bases, and 13 bases separated the two germline ends. This CDR3 comprises 14 residues. Germline V gives CDR1 SGHVS, CDR2 FNYEAQ. CDR3: CASSEIDGNTEAFF. The CDR3 nucleotides read TGTGCCAGCAGTGAAATCGACGGTAACACTGAAGCTTTCTTT.

This clone was recorded a few times. An end of the junction does not agree with germline; a read error may underlie this. V is TRBV7-7 and J is TRBJ2-4; D is ambiguous. The CDR3 runs to 11 residues. The germline V gene encodes CDR1 SSHAT and CDR2 FNYEAQ (reference sequence). The CDR3 nucleotides are TGTGCTAGCAGCTTAGAAGGTCCTCAGTACTTC. Translation: CASSLEGPQYF.

The chain joins TRBV2 to TRBJ1-6, with D unresolved. The CDR3 extends over 13 amino acids. Trimming stripped 11 bases from V and 7 bases from J, with 15 bases between. Germline lookup yields CDR1 SNHLY and CDR2 FYNNEI. The CDR3 nucleotides are TGTGCCGTGGCCGGGGAAGGCAATTCACCCCTCCACTTT. This gives the protein CAVAGEGNSPLHF.

V gene TRBV4-3 combines with J gene TRBJ2-3; D assignment may be TRBD1 or TRBD2 (6 bases each). V dropped 0 bases and J dropped 6 bases, with 25 bases sitting between them. Germline V lookup: CDR1 LGHNA, CDR2 YSLEER. The CDR3 has 19 amino acids. CDR3: CASSQDGLRGAIGLDTQYF. The CDR3 nucleotides read TGCGCCAGCAGCCAAGATGGGTTGAGGGGGGCAATTGGTTTGGATACGCAGTATTTT.

This rearrangement joins TRBV19 to TRBJ1-5; D call uncertain. The CDR3 totals 17 residues. CDR1 is LNHDA and CDR2 is SQIVND in the germline V gene (reference sequence). The V end was cut by 5 bases, the J end by 1 base, with 18 bases between. CDR3 sequence reads: CASSPSFRRLSNQPQHF. In DNA form, the CDR3 reads TGTGCCAGTAGTCCATCTTTCCGCAGGTTAAGCAATCAGCCCCAGCATTTT. Based on the CDR3 plus reference TRBV19 and TRBJ1-5, the full variable domain is DGGITQSPKYLFRKEGQNVTLSCEQNLNHDAMYWYRQDPGQGLRLIYYSQIVNDFQKGDIAEGYSVSREKKESFPLTVTSAQKNPTAFYLCASSPSFRRLSNQPQHFGDGTRLSIL.